This section outlines one TCR beta chain sequence together with its context. The antigen is not known. V lost 1 base, J lost 10 bases, and 6 bases stayed unmatched. Per the germline V gene, CDR1 is MGHRA and CDR2 is YSYEKL. The CDR3 extends over 13 amino acids. Measured with immunoSEQ multiplex PCR; TCRdb has only the in-frame clones, and not every one. The sample holds 98,000 or so clones, 84% seen once. These data are taken from a study of T cell responses to AZD1222 COVID-19 vaccine. Study results and caveats: AZD1222 recipients seropositive at baseline numbered only 5 or 6. Vaccination with two AZD1222 doses was followed by a rise in Spike-specific TCR breadth and depth. The donor group comprised mostly white British people and more females; the analysis possibly underestimated clonal diversity.

Second-dose schedules of about 4 or about 12 weeks were combined. The receptor was isolated from an adult who received the AZD1222 COVID-19 vaccine. The chain has TRBV4-1 and TRBJ1-2; 7 bases agree with TRBD1. This specimen consisted of peripheral blood, obtained 28 days after the second AZD1222 dose. For the CDR3, the DNA is TGCGCCAGCAGCCAAGTTGGGGACAGATCCTACACCTTC. As protein: CASSQVGDRSYTF.